The 7 T cell receptor beta chains below come from one sample, sequenced in a study of blood T cell repertoires in COVID-19. The table came from immunoSEQ multiplex PCR; TCRdb's copy has only in-frame clones and leaves some out. The sample lists 9,500 to 15,000 clones, roughly 70% occurring once. Specimen: peripheral blood. The source of these receptors is a man aged 55 to 70 with COVID-19, enrolled during active disease.

V is TRBV5-5 and J is TRBJ1-2; maybe TRBD1 (6 bases). V lost 3 bases and J 2 bases, leaving 17 bases between the germline ends. This CDR3 has 16 residues. Germline-derived CDR1 and CDR2 are SGHKS and YYEKEE (reference sequence). CDR3: CASSSLSRGSNYGYTF. In DNA, the CDR3 is TGTGCCAGCAGCTCACTTTCCAGGGGAAGCAACTATGGCTACACCTTC.

The chain combines TRBV27 with TRBJ1-1; possibly TRBD1 for D (5 bases). CDR3 length: 13 residues. Per germline, CDR1 MNHEY and CDR2 SMNVEV (reference sequence). V lost 4 bases, J lost 4 bases, and 10 bases lay in between. The CDR3 spells CASSWGGVTEAFF. The CDR3, as DNA: TGTGCCAGCAGTTGGGGAGGGGTCACTGAAGCTTTCTTT.

This CDR3 is CATSRDKSAGRSTDTQYF. The DNA for the CDR3 is TGTGCCACCAGCAGAGATAAGTCAGCGGGGCGCTCCACAGATACGCAGTATTTT. The chain combines TRBV15 with TRBJ2-3, with TRBD2 matching over 7 bases. The V gene end was trimmed by 0 bases and the J gene end by 2 bases; junction bases not matched to a gene: 11. Germline V gene sequence: CDR1 LNHNV, CDR2 YYDKDF (reference sequence). The CDR3 runs to 18 residues.

The V and J genes are TRBV2 and TRBJ2-1; TRBD2 matches 9 bases. The J segment lost 10 bases and the V segment lost 6 bases, leaving 4 bases of the junction unmatched. The CDR3 runs 12 residues. Per the germline V gene, CDR1 is SNHLY and CDR2 is FYNNEI. CDR3 region: CASRASGGEQFF. As DNA, the CDR3 is TGTGCCAGCAGGGCAAGCGGGGGGGAGCAGTTCTTC.

This clone was observed a handful of times. The chain recombines TRBV6-1 with TRBJ1-2; D not resolved. CDR3 size: 14 residues. Germline values: CDR1 MNHNS, CDR2 SASEGT. V lost 2 bases to trimming and J lost 5 bases, with 12 bases between them. In DNA, the CDR3 is TGTGCCAGCAGTGAATTGGCGGAAAGATATGGCTACACCTTC. Protein: CASSELAERYGYTF.

The rearrangement uses TRBV5-1 and TRBJ2-3; D remains unclear. CDR3 size: 15 residues. Germline loops: CDR1 SGHRS, CDR2 YFSETQ. V lost 0 bases, J lost 1 base, and 9 bases lay in between. This chain's CDR3 is CASSLEASGTDTQYF. CDR3 nucleotide sequence: TGCGCCAGCAGCTTGGAGGCGAGCGGCACAGATACGCAGTATTTT. The complete variable domain, with remaining parts taken from reference TRBV5-1 and TRBJ2-3, reads KAGVTQTPRYLIKTRGQQVTLSCSPISGHRSVSWYQQTPGQGLQFLFEYFSETQRNKGNFPGRFSGRQFSNSRSEMNVSTLELGDSALYLCASSLEASGTDTQYFGPGTRLTVL.

V gene TRBV2 combines with J gene TRBJ2-7, with D perhaps TRBD1 (5 bases). Trimming cost V 3 bases and J 0 bases, with 9 bases left between them. The germline CDR1 and CDR2 sequences are SNHLY and FYNNEI. The CDR3 has 14 amino acids. CDR3 in DNA: TGTGCCAGCAGTGATCAGGGAAGCTCCTACGAGCAGTACTTC. Translation: CASSDQGSSYEQYF.